This T cell receptor beta chain is from a study of neurological immune-mediated disorders. Over 200 million TCR-beta sequences (from 15-18 subjects) were yielded by each sequencing run. TCRdb processed the 5' RACE reads anew with MiXCR; each CDR3 protein has one entry. The data contain tens of thousands of distinct CDR3 sequences, roughly 23% of them singletons. Sorted libraries used about 1 million CD4+ or CD8+ T cells. CDR1 MNHEY and CDR2 SMNVEV come from the germline V gene (reference sequence). This CDR3 has 18 residues. The V and J ends lost 6 bases and 4 bases, in that order; junction bases with no gene match: 15. This clonotype was detected ten times or more.

Sequencing input: CD4+ T cells from blood. This sequence was found in a man in his fifties or sixties with HTLV-1-associated myelopathy (HAM/TSP). J is TRBJ2-1 and V is TRBV27; 10 bases agree with TRBD2. The CDR3 DNA is TGTGCCAGCAGCCATAAGGGGGGGCGAGCGGGAGGGTACAATGAGCAGTTCTTC. This gives the protein CASSHKGGRAGGYNEQFF.